The T cell receptor (beta chain) described here comes from a study of a mutant IDH1 vaccine in newly diagnosed glioma. About the research overall: Beginning 4-6 weeks after radiotherapy alone, or with temozolomide cycles, vaccination took place. Therapy received beforehand was radiotherapy, temozolomide, or both, with most patients given both. Study findings and constraints: Roughly 92% of patients showed vaccine-induced immune responses across multiple MHC alleles.

The trim removed 0 bases at V and 4 bases at J, leaving 1 base unmatched. The CDR3 loop spans 14 amino acids. The germline CDR1 and CDR2 sequences are LNHNV and YYDKDF (reference sequence). Time point in this sample: week 23, last vaccination. A 20-mer mutant IDH1 peptide at 300 ug was injected subcutaneously with topical imiquimod. On this clone: Its matching antigen is unknown.

Some clones are missing from TCRdb's copy, which holds only in-frame ones; the method was immunoSEQ multiplex PCR. The table has 50,000 to 85,000 clones, about 80% seen once. This sample comprised PBMCs, obtained from a glioma patient whose treatment included an IDH1 peptide vaccine. The TCR comes from a man between 18 and 29 years old with glioma. The chain carries TRBV15 and TRBJ1-1; 8 positions match TRBD1. The DNA of the CDR3 is TGTGCCACCAGCAGAGATACAGGGGGCACTGAAGCTTTCTTT. Translated, it gives CATSRDTGGTEAFF. Looking up the rest from reference TRBV15 and TRBJ1-1 gives the full variable domain: DAMVIQNPRYQVTQFGKPVTLSCSQTLNHNVMYWYQQKSSQAPKLLFHYYDKDFNNEADTPDNFQSRRPNTSFCFLDIRSPGLGDTAMYLCATSRDTGGTEAFFGQGTRLTVV.